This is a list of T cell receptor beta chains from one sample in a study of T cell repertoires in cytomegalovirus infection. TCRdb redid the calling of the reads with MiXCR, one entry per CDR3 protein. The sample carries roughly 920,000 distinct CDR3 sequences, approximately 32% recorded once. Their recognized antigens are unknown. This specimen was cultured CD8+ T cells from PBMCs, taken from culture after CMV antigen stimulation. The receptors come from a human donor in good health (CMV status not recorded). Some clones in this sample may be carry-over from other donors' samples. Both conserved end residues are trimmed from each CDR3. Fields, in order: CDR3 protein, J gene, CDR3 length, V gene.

ASRSSENTEAF,TRBJ1-1,11,TRBV7-9
ASSQGPLRDTILSSGANVLT,TRBJ2-6,20,TRBV4-1
ASSLSVGTGELF,TRBJ2-2,12,TRBV5-1
TSSYKDRLKIGDTQY,TRBJ2-3,15,TRBV7-2
ASSHYMNTEAF,TRBJ1-1,11,TRBV4-1
ASSLPGTPGSPLH,TRBJ1-6,13,TRBV7-6
ASSFRGPTYEQY,TRBJ2-7,12,TRBV5-1
VSAPSQGTYSNQPQH,TRBJ1-5,15,TRBV12-5
ASLSEYGYT,TRBJ1-2,9,TRBV19
ASSFPDRILSTDTQY,TRBJ2-3,15,TRBV28
SARDRVFLDYGYT,TRBJ1-2,13,TRBV20-1
DIPEKVEGGYT,TRBJ1-2,11,TRBV10-3
ASSQEPPWTGAVTGELF,TRBJ2-2,17,TRBV4-1
ASIGTSGDNEQF,TRBJ2-1,12,TRBV19
ASSLGLANTEAF,TRBJ1-1,12,TRBV7-2
ASRVGKEEF,TRBJ2-1,9,TRBV6-2/TRBV6-3
ASSPGPANEQF,TRBJ2-1,11,TRBV12-3/TRBV12-4
AGGRAGELF,TRBJ2-2,9,TRBV27
ASSPRSTGELF,TRBJ2-2,11,TRBV7-8
ASRERSGGYADTQY,TRBJ2-3,14,TRBV19
ASSPPAGNTIY,TRBJ1-3,11,TRBV7-6
ASGGRYNSPLH,TRBJ1-6,11,TRBV12-3/TRBV12-4
ASSPRGAGQGFENTGELF,TRBJ2-2,18,TRBV7-9
ASSATSAGYNEQF,TRBJ2-1,13,TRBV6-1